The rows below give T cell receptor beta chains drawn from one sample of a study of radiotherapy plus CTLA-4 blockade in lung cancer. Clones were read by immunoSEQ multiplex PCR, and TCRdb kept only the in-frame ones, dropping some. The data hold tens of thousands of clones, with 77% observed a single time. This sample comprised peripheral blood, obtained from a patient treated with radiotherapy plus ipilimumab. Every receptor here comes from a human donor with non-small cell lung cancer who had a partial response to radiotherapy plus ipilimumab. The CDR3 runs from the conserved cysteine through the conserved F or W. Each record gives: clone size, V gene, D gene, J gene, CDR3 protein, CDR3 DNA. D genes are given only for firm matches. Size values are once, few and many counts, or a class for expanded clones, and some rows have none.

abundance: once; v_gene: TRBV7-9; d_gene: -; j_gene: TRBJ2-2; CDR3aa: CASSLGTGSFTGELFF; CDR3nt: TGTGCCAGCAGCTTAGGAACGGGGTCCTTCACCGGGGAGCTGTTTTTT
abundance: once; v_gene: TRBV28; d_gene: -; j_gene: TRBJ2-1; CDR3aa: CASSTRTQGNEQFF; CDR3nt: TGTGCCAGCAGTACAAGGACACAGGGTAACGAGCAGTTCTTC
abundance: few; v_gene: TRBV19; d_gene: -; j_gene: TRBJ1-1; CDR3aa: CASSIAARDTEAFF; CDR3nt: TGTGCCAGTAGTATAGCGGCCAGGGACACTGAAGCTTTCTTT
abundance: -; v_gene: TRBV12-5; d_gene: -; j_gene: TRBJ1-5; CDR3aa: CASGLQGWQPQHF; CDR3nt: TGTGCTAGTGGTTTACAGGGTTGGCAGCCCCAGCATTTT
abundance: -; v_gene: TRBV6-5; d_gene: TRBD1; j_gene: TRBJ1-1; CDR3aa: CASMGGRGQTEAFF; CDR3nt: TGTGCCAGCATGGGTGGCAGGGGGCAAACTGAAGCTTTCTTT
abundance: -; v_gene: TRBV6-5; d_gene: -; j_gene: TRBJ2-7; CDR3aa: CASSTGTFSYEQYF; CDR3nt: TGTGCCAGCAGCACCGGGACTTTTTCCTACGAGCAGTACTTC
abundance: -; v_gene: TRBV5-6; d_gene: TRBD1; j_gene: TRBJ2-5; CDR3aa: CASSLAGTGQETQYF; CDR3nt: TGTGCCAGCAGCTTGGCCGGGACAGGCCAAGAGACCCAGTACTTC
abundance: -; v_gene: TRBV2; d_gene: TRBD1; j_gene: TRBJ2-7; CDR3aa: CASGRDSAYEQYF; CDR3nt: TGTGCCAGCGGCCGGGACAGTGCCTACGAGCAGTACTTC
abundance: -; v_gene: TRBV27; d_gene: TRBD2; j_gene: TRBJ2-5; CDR3aa: CASSPPGRLAGPVMRETQYF; CDR3nt: TGTGCCAGCAGTCCCCCTGGGCGACTAGCGGGGCCTGTCATGCGAGAGACCCAGTACTTC
abundance: once; v_gene: TRBV9; d_gene: -; j_gene: TRBJ1-3; CDR3aa: CASSVAGEGRAGNTIYF; CDR3nt: TGTGCCAGCAGCGTAGCTGGGGAGGGGAGAGCTGGAAACACCATATATTTT
abundance: few; v_gene: TRBV30; d_gene: TRBD1; j_gene: TRBJ1-2; CDR3aa: CAWSVQGFGYTF; CDR3nt: TGTGCCTGGAGTGTACAGGGGTTTGGCTACACCTTC
abundance: -; v_gene: TRBV6-5; d_gene: -; j_gene: TRBJ2-3; CDR3aa: CATQDSTDTQYF; CDR3nt: TGTGCCACCCAGGATAGCACAGATACGCAGTATTTT
abundance: few; v_gene: TRBV13; d_gene: TRBD2; j_gene: TRBJ2-2; CDR3aa: CASSSRTSGVSGELFF; CDR3nt: TGTGCCAGCAGCTCCAGGACTAGCGGGGTTTCCGGGGAGCTGTTTTTT
abundance: few; v_gene: TRBV14; d_gene: -; j_gene: TRBJ2-1; CDR3aa: CASSQVAGPNEQFF; CDR3nt: TGTGCCAGCAGCCAAGTGGCGGGTCCCAATGAGCAGTTCTTC
abundance: few; v_gene: TRBV27; d_gene: TRBD2; j_gene: TRBJ2-3; CDR3aa: CASSLKASGDRWEDTQYF; CDR3nt: TGTGCCAGCAGTTTGAAGGCTAGCGGGGACCGATGGGAGGATACGCAGTATTTT
abundance: -; v_gene: TRBV6-1; d_gene: -; j_gene: TRBJ1-5; CDR3aa: CASSEAWAHQPQHF; CDR3nt: TGTGCCAGCAGTGAAGCGTGGGCCCATCAGCCCCAGCATTTT
abundance: -; v_gene: TRBV2; d_gene: -; j_gene: TRBJ1-5; CDR3aa: CASSEGARNQPQHF; CDR3nt: TGTGCCAGCAGTGAGGGGGCGAGGAATCAGCCCCAGCATTTT
abundance: -; v_gene: TRBV5-1; d_gene: -; j_gene: TRBJ1-1; CDR3aa: CASSLDRNTEAFF; CDR3nt: TGCGCCAGCAGCTTGGACAGGAACACTGAAGCTTTCTTT
abundance: -; v_gene: TRBV29-1; d_gene: TRBD1; j_gene: TRBJ2-7; CDR3aa: CSVEGGQGGNEQYF; CDR3nt: TGCAGCGTTGAAGGGGGACAGGGAGGCAACGAGCAGTACTTC
abundance: -; v_gene: TRBV6-6; d_gene: TRBD1; j_gene: TRBJ1-3; CDR3aa: CASGRTGAGNTIYF; CDR3nt: TGTGCCAGCGGGCGGACAGGGGCTGGAAACACCATATATTTT
abundance: -; v_gene: TRBV6-6; d_gene: -; j_gene: TRBJ1-1; CDR3aa: CASSNSQGGTEAFF; CDR3nt: TGTGCCAGCAGCAATTCCCAGGGAGGCACTGAAGCTTTCTTT
abundance: -; v_gene: TRBV28; d_gene: -; j_gene: TRBJ2-2; CDR3aa: CASSPLISTGRPIVNTGELFF; CDR3nt: TGTGCCAGCAGTCCCCTTATTTCGACAGGGAGGCCTATCGTAAACACCGGGGAGCTGTTTTTT
abundance: -; v_gene: TRBV15; d_gene: TRBD2; j_gene: TRBJ2-7; CDR3aa: CATSSGTSEYEQYF; CDR3nt: TGTGCCACCAGTTCCGGGACTAGCGAGTACGAGCAGTACTTC
abundance: few; v_gene: TRBV7-2; d_gene: -; j_gene: TRBJ2-5; CDR3aa: CASSHWAGQETQYF; CDR3nt: TGTGCCAGCAGCCACTGGGCAGGACAAGAGACCCAGTACTTC
abundance: -; v_gene: TRBV5-1; d_gene: TRBD1; j_gene: TRBJ1-4; CDR3aa: CASSRQTGTGSLREKLFF; CDR3nt: TGCGCCAGCAGCAGACAAACCGGGACAGGGTCCTTGAGGGAAAAACTGTTTTTT
abundance: -; v_gene: TRBV19; d_gene: TRBD1; j_gene: TRBJ2-1; CDR3aa: CASSILTGERSEQFF; CDR3nt: TGTGCCAGTAGTATCCTGACAGGGGAGCGGAGTGAGCAGTTCTTC
abundance: few; v_gene: TRBV4-2; d_gene: TRBD1; j_gene: TRBJ2-5; CDR3aa: CASSQGFRDRVETQYF; CDR3nt: TGTGCCAGCAGCCAAGGGTTTCGGGACAGGGTAGAGACCCAGTACTTC
abundance: -; v_gene: TRBV7-8; d_gene: -; j_gene: TRBJ1-1; CDR3aa: CASSLRTVRLNTEAFF; CDR3nt: TGTGCCAGCAGCTTAAGGACAGTCCGGTTGAACACTGAAGCTTTCTTT
abundance: -; v_gene: TRBV18; d_gene: TRBD2; j_gene: TRBJ2-3; CDR3aa: CASSPPRRASGSSTDTQYF; CDR3nt: TGTGCCAGCTCACCACCGCGAAGGGCTAGCGGTTCTAGCACAGATACGCAGTATTTT
abundance: few; v_gene: TRBV6-6; d_gene: -; j_gene: TRBJ1-5; CDR3aa: CASTGGLGNQPQHF; CDR3nt: TGTGCCAGCACGGGGGGGCTAGGCAATCAGCCCCAGCATTTT
abundance: few; v_gene: TRBV2; d_gene: -; j_gene: TRBJ2-7; CDR3aa: CASSEAEDGPYEQYF; CDR3nt: TGTGCCAGCAGTGAAGCGGAGGACGGTCCCTACGAGCAGTACTTC
abundance: -; v_gene: TRBV6-1; d_gene: -; j_gene: TRBJ1-2; CDR3aa: CASSPRTAANYGYTF; CDR3nt: TGTGCCAGCAGCCCCCGGACAGCAGCTAACTATGGCTACACCTTC
abundance: -; v_gene: TRBV28; d_gene: -; j_gene: TRBJ2-1; CDR3aa: CASSFRGRGNEQFF; CDR3nt: TGTGCCAGCAGTTTTAGGGGAAGGGGGAATGAGCAGTTCTTC
abundance: few; v_gene: TRBV5-4; d_gene: TRBD2; j_gene: TRBJ2-5; CDR3aa: CATLADETQYF; CDR3nt: TGTGCCACCCTAGCGGATGAGACCCAGTACTTC
abundance: few; v_gene: TRBV2; d_gene: TRBD1; j_gene: TRBJ2-3; CDR3aa: CASSDPGQGYSDTQYF; CDR3nt: TGTGCCAGCAGTGATCCAGGACAGGGCTACTCAGATACGCAGTATTTT
abundance: -; v_gene: TRBV20-1; d_gene: -; j_gene: TRBJ2-7; CDR3aa: CSARVLEQYF; CDR3nt: TGCAGTGCCAGGGTCCTCGAGCAGTACTTC
abundance: -; v_gene: TRBV7-7; d_gene: -; j_gene: TRBJ2-6; CDR3aa: CASSSGSKCHQSRANVLTF; CDR3nt: TGTGCCAGCAGCAGTGGGAGTAAGTGCCACCAAAGTCGGGCCAACGTCCTGACTTTC
abundance: -; v_gene: TRBV2; d_gene: -; j_gene: TRBJ2-5; CDR3aa: CASSSSRGQETQYF; CDR3nt: TGTGCCAGCAGTTCCTCGAGAGGGCAAGAGACCCAGTACTTC
abundance: -; v_gene: TRBV2; d_gene: TRBD2; j_gene: TRBJ2-3; CDR3aa: CASSDATSGVDTQYF; CDR3nt: TGTGCCAGCAGTGACGCAACTAGCGGGGTAGATACGCAGTATTTT
abundance: once; v_gene: TRBV13; d_gene: TRBD2; j_gene: TRBJ2-3; CDR3aa: CASSVQPAVAGLSTDTQYF; CDR3nt: TGTGCCAGCAGCGTACAGCCGGCAGTAGCGGGGCTTAGCACAGATACGCAGTATTTT
abundance: -; v_gene: TRBV30; d_gene: -; j_gene: TRBJ1-2; CDR3aa: CAWSVHSYGYTF; CDR3nt: TGTGCCTGGAGTGTACATTCTTATGGCTACACCTTC
abundance: few; v_gene: TRBV4-1; d_gene: -; j_gene: TRBJ1-1; CDR3aa: CASSQGRVGGMNTEAFF; CDR3nt: TGCGCCAGCAGCCAGGGCAGGGTTGGCGGAATGAACACTGAAGCTTTCTTT
abundance: -; v_gene: TRBV6-1; d_gene: TRBD2; j_gene: TRBJ2-3; CDR3aa: CASSRTGGSTDTQYF; CDR3nt: TGTGCCAGCAGTCGAACGGGAGGATCCACAGATACGCAGTATTTT
abundance: -; v_gene: TRBV9; d_gene: TRBD1; j_gene: TRBJ1-5; CDR3aa: CASSPTGGGQPQHF; CDR3nt: TGTGCCAGCAGCCCGACAGGGGGCGGTCAGCCCCAGCATTTT
abundance: -; v_gene: TRBV6-1; d_gene: -; j_gene: TRBJ2-7; CDR3aa: CASSGNVQGLYEQYF; CDR3nt: TGTGCCAGCAGTGGGAATGTACAGGGTCTCTACGAGCAGTACTTC
abundance: -; v_gene: TRBV15; d_gene: TRBD1; j_gene: TRBJ2-2; CDR3aa: CATSRDRGRTGELFF; CDR3nt: TGTGCCACCAGCAGAGACAGGGGGCGGACCGGGGAGCTGTTTTTT
abundance: -; v_gene: TRBV6-1; d_gene: -; j_gene: TRBJ1-5; CDR3aa: CASRATGLNQPQHF; CDR3nt: TGTGCCAGCAGGGCGACAGGACTTAATCAGCCCCAGCATTTT
abundance: -; v_gene: TRBV9; d_gene: TRBD1; j_gene: TRBJ1-3; CDR3aa: CASSQQGAHGNTIYF; CDR3nt: TGTGCCAGCAGCCAACAGGGGGCGCATGGAAACACCATATATTTT
abundance: -; v_gene: TRBV6-5; d_gene: -; j_gene: TRBJ1-1; CDR3aa: CASSPTGYDTEAFF; CDR3nt: TGTGCCAGCAGTCCCACAGGGTATGACACTGAAGCTTTCTTT
abundance: once; v_gene: TRBV7-2; d_gene: TRBD2; j_gene: TRBJ2-3; CDR3aa: CASSPGLAGGPDTQYF; CDR3nt: TGTGCCAGCAGCCCAGGACTAGCGGGGGGGCCAGATACGCAGTATTTT
abundance: -; v_gene: TRBV19; d_gene: -; j_gene: TRBJ1-5; CDR3aa: CASSYSSNQPQHF; CDR3nt: TGTGCCAGTAGCTACAGTAGCAATCAGCCCCAGCATTTT
abundance: -; v_gene: TRBV2; d_gene: -; j_gene: TRBJ2-7; CDR3aa: CASITRAAYEQYF; CDR3nt: TGTGCCAGCATAACCAGGGCCGCCTACGAGCAGTACTTC
abundance: few; v_gene: TRBV5-1; d_gene: -; j_gene: TRBJ2-7; CDR3aa: CASSLLGDYEQYF; CDR3nt: TGCGCCAGCAGCTTGCTCGGGGACTACGAGCAGTACTTC
abundance: once; v_gene: TRBV30; d_gene: -; j_gene: TRBJ2-2; CDR3aa: CAWGTTPNTGELFF; CDR3nt: TGTGCCTGGGGGACAACTCCGAACACCGGGGAGCTGTTTTTT
abundance: -; v_gene: TRBV5-1; d_gene: TRBD1; j_gene: TRBJ1-1; CDR3aa: CASSPDRLYPNTEAFF; CDR3nt: TGCGCCAGCAGCCCGGACAGGCTATACCCAAACACTGAAGCTTTCTTT
abundance: -; v_gene: TRBV6-1; d_gene: TRBD1; j_gene: TRBJ1-5; CDR3aa: CATMDRAHQPQHF; CDR3nt: TGTGCCACCATGGACAGGGCACATCAGCCCCAGCATTTT
abundance: -; v_gene: TRBV5-1; d_gene: -; j_gene: TRBJ1-3; CDR3aa: CASSLGDGNTIYF; CDR3nt: TGCGCCAGCAGCTTAGGAGATGGAAACACCATATATTTT